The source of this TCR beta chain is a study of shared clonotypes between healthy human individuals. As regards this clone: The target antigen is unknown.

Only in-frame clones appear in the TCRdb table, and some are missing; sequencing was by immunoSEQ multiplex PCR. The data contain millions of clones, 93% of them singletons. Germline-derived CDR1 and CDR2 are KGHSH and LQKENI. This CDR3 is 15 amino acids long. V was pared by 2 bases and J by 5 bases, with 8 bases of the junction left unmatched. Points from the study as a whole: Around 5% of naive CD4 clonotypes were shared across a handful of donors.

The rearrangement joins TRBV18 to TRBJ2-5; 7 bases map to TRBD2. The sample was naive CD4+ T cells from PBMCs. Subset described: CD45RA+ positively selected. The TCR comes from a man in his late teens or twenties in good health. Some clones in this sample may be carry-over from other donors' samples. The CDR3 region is CASSPGEGRAETQYF. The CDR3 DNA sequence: TGTGCCAGCTCACCAGGGGAGGGGCGAGCGGAGACCCAGTACTTC. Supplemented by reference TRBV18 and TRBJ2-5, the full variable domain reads NAGVMQNPRHLVRRRGQEARLRCSPMKGHSHVYWYRQLPEEGLKFMVYLQKENIIDESGMPKERFSAEFPKEGPSILRIQQVVRGDSAAYFCASSPGEGRAETQYFGPGTRLLVL.